Listed below are T cell receptor beta chains from one sample, sequenced in a study of cytomegalovirus exposure and HLA in healthy donors. The assay was immunoSEQ multiplex PCR, and TCRdb's table has in-frame clones only and misses some. The sample holds 130,000 to 150,000 clones; approximately 80% are singletons and the top ten take 4.9%. The sequenced sample consisted of PBMCs. The source is a woman aged 45 to 65 in good health and CMV-seronegative. Both conserved end residues are part of each CDR3.

j_gene | v_gene | CDR3aa
TRBJ1-1 | TRBV7-2 | CASSFQGARTEAFF
TRBJ2-2 | TRBV19 | CASSPLQGSLSGELFF
TRBJ2-6 | TRBV6-4 | CASGGMNPGANVLTF
TRBJ1-4 | TRBV2 | CASRDRGTNEKLFF
TRBJ2-5 | TRBV7-9 | CASSHRQGAQEETQYF
TRBJ2-7 | TRBV11-2 | CASSSPPPQLACEQYF
TRBJ1-2 | TRBV5-1 | CASSSRTGSLNYGYTF
TRBJ1-5 | TRBV5-5 | CASSPGGNSNQPQHF
TRBJ2-1 | TRBV18 | CASSPAPRGPGWDEQFF
TRBJ1-1 | TRBV27 | CASSLSGGGYTEAFF
TRBJ2-1 | TRBV30 | CAWGGALSYNEQFF
TRBJ2-2 | TRBV28 | CASINRGSGELFF
TRBJ1-2 | TRBV19 | CASSIRDISSGYTF
TRBJ1-1 | TRBV29-1 | CSVKGQPNTEAFF
TRBJ2-7 | TRBV19 | CASSNPDGAYEQYF
TRBJ1-5 | TRBV28 | CASSFSGGYQPQHF
TRBJ2-1 | TRBV4-2 | CASSPEILAGESEQFF
TRBJ1-1 | TRBV5-5 | CASSWQQGWNTEAFF
TRBJ1-1 | TRBV13 | CASSLSGGNTEAFF
TRBJ1-2 | TRBV4-2 | CASSQSEGLNYGYTF
TRBJ1-4 | TRBV6-6 | CASSYGGGDREKLFF
TRBJ2-4 | TRBV7-8 | CASSPNRGKENIQYF
TRBJ1-2 | TRBV2 | CASSVGRDYGYTF
TRBJ2-7 | TRBV6-5 | CASSYGGTGGDEQYF
TRBJ2-1 | TRBV4-1 | CASSQGPGRKLYNEQFF
TRBJ1-6 | TRBV27 | CASSQPSGQKVDSPLHF
TRBJ2-7 | TRBV13 | CASVKLGTYEQYF
TRBJ2-1 | TRBV6-4 | CASSDSAGGDGREQFF
TRBJ1-2 | TRBV5-6 | CASNNLGQSENF
TRBJ2-3 | TRBV2 | CASRIAGERTDTQYF
TRBJ2-7 | TRBV10-3 | CAISTGTGGIYEQYF
TRBJ2-3 | TRBV15 | CATSRDGVAGEDTQYF
TRBJ1-2 | TRBV29-1 | CGTGGDDYGYTF
TRBJ2-3 | TRBV6-1 | CASSEGLAGGTDTQYF
TRBJ1-5 | TRBV2 | CASRGQGAYQPQHF
TRBJ2-3 | TRBV7-8 | CASSSLHRQGGDTQYF
TRBJ1-1 | TRBV28 | CASSLYSRGYTEAFF
TRBJ1-2 | TRBV11-2 | CASSLDAGLYGYTF
TRBJ2-1 | TRBV19 | CASSIQVVNEQFF
TRBJ2-7 | TRBV9 | CASSVVPDTYEQYF
TRBJ2-7 | TRBV9 | CASSPMGGGEQYF